The clone carrying this T cell receptor beta chain was found a few times. Its target is not known. TCRdb independently ran MiXCR on the 5' RACE reads; one entry per CDR3 protein. The profile shows approximately 500,000 distinct CDR3 sequences, roughly 24% of them singletons. These data belong to a study of identical twins. The study's findings and limits: Modelling approaches yielded underestimates of out-of-frame TCR alpha sharing between monozygotic twins. Invariant MAIT and iNKT cells could partly confound zero-insertion analyses. In drawing conclusions, the study used cross-sectional statistical analysis and did not follow the same donors. Sequences that were beta out-of-frame showed weaker excess twin sharing.

V lost 0 bases and J lost 6, with 18 bases in between. The germline V gene encodes CDR1 SGDLS and CDR2 YYNGEE. This CDR3 region has 17 residues. These same records also appear under a second study, on T cells expressing NK-cell markers.

This chain links TRBV9 with TRBJ2-2; D call uncertain. Sample: CD4+ T cells sorted from blood. The TCR sequence derives from a woman between 18 and 30 years old in good health. CDR3 loop: CASSVGSHRKVPGELFF. DNA for the CDR3: TGTGCCAGCAGCGTAGGGAGCCACCGAAAGGTACCCGGGGAGCTGTTTTTT.